Listed here are 30 T cell receptor beta chains from one sample, sequenced in a study of OX40 agonist ivuxolimab in advanced cancers. Some clones are missing from TCRdb's copy, which holds only in-frame ones; the method was immunoSEQ multiplex PCR. The table lists about 68,000 clones, about 84% of them singletons. The specimen comprised CD4+ or CD8+ T cells sorted from blood, sampled in a trial of the OX40 agonist ivuxolimab. These receptors all come from an adult with an advanced solid tumor such as melanoma, head and neck, liver or kidney cancer.

CDR3 DNA sequence: TGCGCCAGCAGCCTTCGGACTAGCGGGGGGCTCTACACCGGGGAGCTGTTTTTT. It yields the protein CASSLRTSGGLYTGELFF. This chain uses TRBV5-1 with TRBJ2-2; 14 positions match TRBD2. After removal of 4 bases from V and 3 bases from J, the junction contained 8 bases not matched to a gene. CDR3 length: 18 amino acids. Germline CDR1 SGHRS, CDR2 YFSETQ.

This chain uses TRBV19 with TRBJ2-3, with D tentatively TRBD2 (5 bases). The CDR3 sequence is 14 residues long. The V and J ends lost 9 bases and 3 bases respectively, with 16 bases between them. The germline gives CDR1 LNHDA, CDR2 SQIVND (reference sequence). The CDR3: CASGVRVGTDTQYF. CDR3 coding DNA: TGTGCCAGCGGGGTTCGGGTTGGGACAGATACGCAGTATTTT. Looking up the rest from reference TRBV19 and TRBJ2-3 gives the full variable domain: DGGITQSPKYLFRKEGQNVTLSCEQNLNHDAMYWYRQDPGQGLRLIYYSQIVNDFQKGDIAEGYSVSREKKESFPLTVTSAQKNPTAFYLCASGVRVGTDTQYFGPGTRLTVL.

V is TRBV18 and J is TRBJ2-2, with D uncertain. The CDR3 totals 15 residues. Germline V gene lookup returns CDR1 KGHSH and CDR2 LQKENI. The ends were cut back, 2 bases at V and 3 bases at J, with 10 bases in the middle. DNA for the CDR3: TGTGCCAGCTCACCAGTGGAGTTTTACACCGGGGAGCTGTTTTTT. This encodes CASSPVEFYTGELFF. Full variable domain (missing parts from reference TRBV18 and TRBJ2-2): NAGVMQNPRHLVRRRGQEARLRCSPMKGHSHVYWYRQLPEEGLKFMVYLQKENIIDESGMPKERFSAEFPKEGPSILRIQQVVRGDSAAYFCASSPVEFYTGELFFGEGSRLTVL.

This chain links TRBV14 with TRBJ1-6; no firm D call. Trimming took 4 bases from V and 7 from J, leaving 5 bases between them. The CDR3 totals 12 residues. Germline values: CDR1 SGHDN, CDR2 FVKESK. The CDR3 bases are TGTGCCAGCAGCCCGGGAAATTCACCCCTCCACTTT. This codes for CASSPGNSPLHF.

V is TRBV19 and J is TRBJ2-1; 16 bases are a match to TRBD2. This CDR3 is built from 17 residues. CDR1 and CDR2 from the germline V gene are LNHDA and SQIVND (reference sequence). The V segment lost 6 bases and the J segment 2 bases; nucleotides outside the gene matches: 4. The CDR3 protein is CASRDGTSGGAYNEQFF. The CDR3 DNA follows: TGTGCCAGTAGGGACGGGACTAGCGGGGGGGCCTACAATGAGCAGTTCTTC.

The chain has TRBV29-1 and TRBJ2-3; 8 bases match TRBD1. Germline CDR1 is SQVTM and CDR2 is ANQGSEA. The V gene end was trimmed by 6 bases and the J gene end by 1 base; junction bases not matched to a gene: 6. The CDR3 contains 14 residues. The CDR3 DNA is TGCAGCGTCCGGGACAGGCGCCGCACAGATACGCAGTATTTT. This encodes CSVRDRRRTDTQYF.

This clone has only one observation. The V call is TRBV7-2, the J call TRBJ1-1; D is unclear. The CDR3 is 15 amino acids. From germline, CDR1 is SGHTA and CDR2 FQGNSA. The germline V and J ends were trimmed by 3 bases and 6 bases, with 17 bases remaining between them. The CDR3 sequence: CASSLRAVVFSEAFF. Written as DNA, the CDR3 is TGTGCCAGCAGCTTGAGGGCAGTAGTTTTCTCTGAAGCTTTCTTT.

The chain has TRBV5-1 and TRBJ2-3, with no clear D. The V end was cut by 0 bases, the J end by 5 bases, with 10 bases between. Germline V gene data show CDR1 as SGHRS and CDR2 as YFSETQ. The CDR3 covers 14 residues. In nucleotides, the CDR3 is TGCGCCAGCAGCTTGGATACGTCGGAAGATACGCAGTATTTT. Its protein product is CASSLDTSEDTQYF.

The genes are TRBV7-2 and TRBJ2-5, with 14 bases matching TRBD2. The CDR3 runs 16 residues. J was trimmed by 4 bases and V by 1 base; bases with no gene match: 2. Looked up from germline, CDR1 is SGHTA and CDR2 is FQGNSA. The CDR3 loop reads CASSLVGTSGGETQYF. The DNA of the CDR3 is TGTGCCAGCAGCTTAGTCGGGACTAGCGGGGGAGAGACCCAGTACTTC. Filled out from reference TRBV7-2 and TRBJ2-5, the complete variable domain reads GAGVSQSPSNKVTEKGKDVELRCDPISGHTALYWYRQSLGQGLEFLIYFQGNSAPDKSGLPSDRFSAERTGGSVSTLTIQRTQQEDSAVYLCASSLVGTSGGETQYFGPGTRLLVL.

The chain employs TRBV4-3 and TRBJ2-3; D gene unclear. The germline V gene has CDR1 LGHNA and CDR2 YSLEER. Trimming cost V 5 bases and J 2 bases, with 8 bases left between them. This CDR3 comprises 13 residues. The CDR3 region has the DNA TGCGCCAGCAGCGGTAGAAACACAGATACGCAGTATTTT. This sequence encodes CASSGRNTDTQYF.

The gene calls are TRBV15 and TRBJ1-1; D is possibly TRBD1 (6 bases). The CDR3 loop spans 15 amino acids. CDR1 LNHNV and CDR2 YYDKDF come from the germline V gene (reference sequence). Trimming stripped 0 bases from V and 0 bases from J, with 8 bases between. CDR3 sequence (DNA): TGTGCCACCAGCAGAGAAAGGGGGGTGAACACTGAAGCTTTCTTT. Protein sequence: CATSRERGVNTEAFF.

This chain links TRBV19 with TRBJ1-2; 7 positions agree with TRBD1. Germline CDR1 reads LNHDA; CDR2 reads SQIVND (reference sequence). The CDR3 sequence is 14 residues long. J was trimmed by 0 bases and V by 8 bases; bases with no gene match: 6. Here the CDR3 reads CASLTGTANYGYTF. For the CDR3, the DNA is TGTGCCAGTTTAACAGGGACAGCTAACTATGGCTACACCTTC.

CDR3 amino acids: CASSQELTPQGQYF. CDR3 DNA: TGCGCCAGCAGCCAAGAATTGACTCCCCAGGGGCAGTACTTC. The V gene is TRBV4-1, the J gene TRBJ2-7; possibly TRBD1 for D (5 bases). The CDR3 consists of 14 residues. Germline CDR1 reads MGHRA; CDR2 reads YSYEKL. Trimming removed 0 bases from V and 9 bases from J, with 15 bases in between.

The V call is TRBV7-2, the J call TRBJ1-1, with unresolved D. V lost 1 base and J lost 1, with 7 bases in between. Germline assignment: CDR1 SGHTA and CDR2 FQGNSA. The CDR3 runs to 14 residues. CDR3 amino acids: CASSLVPGNTEAFF. The CDR3 DNA follows: TGTGCCAGCAGCTTAGTGCCTGGGAACACTGAAGCTTTCTTT. The full variable domain, in which reference TRBV7-2 and TRBJ1-1 provide the parts outside the CDR3, is GAGVSQSPSNKVTEKGKDVELRCDPISGHTALYWYRQSLGQGLEFLIYFQGNSAPDKSGLPSDRFSAERTGGSVSTLTIQRTQQEDSAVYLCASSLVPGNTEAFFGQGTRLTVV.

The gene calls are TRBV29-1 and TRBJ2-3, with 11 bases matching TRBD1. From germline, CDR1 is SQVTM and CDR2 ANQGSEA. V shed 7 bases, J shed 4 bases, and the junction held 10 bases outside the gene matches. The CDR3 consists of 15 residues. The CDR3 DNA reads TGCAGCGGAGGACGGACAGGGGGCGTAGCAGATACGCAGTATTTT. Translating gives CSGGRTGGVADTQYF.

The V gene is TRBV7-2, the J gene TRBJ2-7; 9 positions match TRBD1. From germline, CDR1 is SGHTA and CDR2 FQGNSA. The CDR3 sequence is 15 residues long. V shed 5 bases and J 5 bases; nucleotides not matched to a gene: 10. The CDR3 region is CASSAGTGLGNEQYF. CDR3 nucleotides: TGTGCCAGCAGCGCCGGGACAGGGCTTGGAAACGAGCAGTACTTC.

The J gene is TRBJ1-3, the V gene TRBV2, with D uncertain. The CDR3 is 16 residues long. In germline, CDR1 is SNHLY, CDR2 FYNNEI. V lost 6 bases and J 1 base, leaving 16 bases between the germline ends. The CDR3 DNA follows: TGTGCCAGCAGAGGTACAGCCCGGTTGTCTGGAAACACCATATATTTT. Encoded protein: CASRGTARLSGNTIYF.

This chain uses TRBV6-1 with TRBJ2-6; D not resolved. V lost 11 bases and J 4 bases, leaving 12 bases between the germline ends. Germline values: CDR1 MNHNS, CDR2 SASEGT. The CDR3 extends over 13 amino acids. This chain's CDR3 is CAVTVFGANVLTF. The CDR3 DNA is TGTGCCGTCACCGTCTTCGGGGCCAACGTCCTGACTTTC.

Remarks on this clone: The sample holds other DNA sequences that translate to the same CDR3. The chain employs TRBV5-1 and TRBJ2-3, with TRBD1 as a possible D gene (7 bases). Germline V gene data show CDR1 as SGHRS and CDR2 as YFSETQ. This CDR3 contains 15 residues. V was clipped by 4 bases and J by 2 bases, with 14 bases between them. This chain's CDR3 is CASSGRDSATDTQYF. CDR3 DNA sequence: TGCGCCAGCAGCGGGCGGGACAGTGCCACAGATACGCAGTATTTT.

V and J are TRBV5-1 and TRBJ2-2, with a weak D call TRBD1 (7 bases). The V and J ends lost 1 base and 7 bases respectively, with 11 bases between them. CDR3 size: 14 residues. Germline assignment: CDR1 SGHRS and CDR2 YFSETQ. The CDR3 spells CASSLQGGSGELFF. In DNA form, the CDR3 reads TGCGCCAGCAGCTTGCAGGGGGGAAGCGGGGAGCTGTTTTTT.

The V gene is TRBV9, the J gene TRBJ2-1, with 9 bases matching TRBD2. The CDR3 has 16 amino acids. Germline CDR1 reads SGDLS; CDR2 reads YYNGEE. V gave up 1 base and J gave up 8 bases; unmatched junction bases: 10. The CDR3 sequence: CASSVRGGGALDEQFF. CDR3 bases: TGTGCCAGCAGCGTAAGGGGCGGGGGGGCCCTTGATGAGCAGTTCTTC.

This clone turned up a few times. The chain links TRBV6-1 to TRBJ1-4, with D possibly being TRBD1 (5 bases). The germline V gene has CDR1 MNHNS and CDR2 SASEGT. This CDR3 contains 19 residues. Trimming cost V 0 bases and J 8 bases, with 25 bases left between them. Written as DNA, the CDR3 is TGTGCCAGCAGTGAAGCGCAGGCTAGCGGGGGGGAGCTGGAGGAAAAACTGTTTTTT. Its protein product is CASSEAQASGGELEEKLFF.

Only one count was recorded for this clone. This CDR3 is CASSLGPDSNQPQHF. CDR3 in DNA: TGTGCCAGCAGCTTAGGGCCCGATAGCAATCAGCCCCAGCATTTT. This chain joins TRBV7-8 and TRBJ1-5, with D unclear. This CDR3 is built from 15 residues. With 1 base removed from V and 0 bases from J, the gap between germline ends came to 7 bases. The germline CDR1 and CDR2 sequences are SGHVS and FQNEAQ.

This clone was recorded once. The chain uses TRBV19 and TRBJ2-1; D is possibly TRBD2 (6 bases). Germline V gene data show CDR1 as LNHDA and CDR2 as SQIVND (reference sequence). The CDR3 covers 11 residues. Trimming pared 3 bases from V and 14 bases from J, leaving 11 bases between. The CDR3 DNA reads as TGTGCCAGTAGTATCGGGACTGGGGAGTTCTTC. Translation gives CASSIGTGEFF.

The rearrangement joins TRBV18 to TRBJ1-1; D is undetermined. The CDR3 runs 14 residues. CDR1 and CDR2 (germline): KGHSH, LQKENI. Trimming stripped 3 bases from V and 3 bases from J, with 11 bases between. This CDR3 reads CASSPYVQYTEAFF. The CDR3 bases are TGTGCCAGCTCACCTTATGTACAGTACACTGAAGCTTTCTTT.

The genes are TRBV6-4 and TRBJ2-4; a possible D gene is TRBD1 (5 bases). Per germline, CDR1 MRHNA and CDR2 SNTAGT. The ends were cut back, 0 bases at V and 8 bases at J, with 8 bases in the middle. The CDR3 spans 13 residues. CDR3 nucleotides: TGTGCCAGCAGTGACTCGGAAGGGGACATTCAGTACTTC. This codes for CASSDSEGDIQYF.

This clone was recorded only once. CDR3 amino acids: CASSYREVGNYGYTF. CDR3 coding DNA: TGTGCCAGCAGCTACCGGGAGGTCGGGAACTATGGCTACACCTTC. This chain uses TRBV7-2 with TRBJ1-2, with unresolved D. V lost 4 bases to trimming and J lost 2 bases, with 14 bases between them. Germline V gene sequence: CDR1 SGHTA, CDR2 FQGNSA. The CDR3 totals 15 residues.

The chain combines TRBV4-3 with TRBJ2-3; 13 nucleotides agree with TRBD2. The germline gives CDR1 LGHNA, CDR2 YSLEER. The CDR3 contains 16 residues. The V segment lost 3 bases and the J segment 2 bases; nucleotides outside the gene matches: 2. The CDR3, as DNA: TGCGCCAGCAGCCAGACTAGCGGGGGGCACACAGATACGCAGTATTTT. This sequence encodes CASSQTSGGHTDTQYF.

V usage is TRBV18 and J usage is TRBJ2-3; no clear D. CDR3 length: 14 amino acids. Germline V gene data show CDR1 as KGHSH and CDR2 as LQKENI. The ends were cut back, 2 bases at V and 5 bases at J, with 11 bases in the middle. DNA of the CDR3: TGTGCCAGCTCACCATCCTCGCTCGGAGATACGCAGTATTTT. It is translated as CASSPSSLGDTQYF.

This chain uses TRBV4-1 with TRBJ1-1; D remains unclear. V lost 4 bases to trimming and J lost 4 bases, with 16 bases between them. The CDR3 extends over 15 amino acids. CDR1 and CDR2 from the germline V gene are MGHRA and YSYEKL. CDR3 bases: TGCGCCAGCAGCCCCTCCGAGGCTCGCTTCACTGAAGCTTTCTTT. Residues: CASSPSEARFTEAFF.